The 20 T cell receptor beta chains below come from one sample, sequenced in a study of T cell repertoires in cytomegalovirus infection. TCRdb re-derived calls from the reads in MiXCR, one entry per CDR3 protein. Of 150,000 to 200,000 distinct CDR3 sequences in the sample, roughly an eighth were seen once. Sequenced material: PBMCs. Every receptor here comes from a human donor in good health (CMV status not recorded). Some clones in this sample may be carry-over from other donors' samples.

The gene calls are TRBV15 and TRBJ2-1; D uncertain. The ends were cut back, 3 bases at V and 7 bases at J, with 7 bases in the middle. The CDR3 totals 12 residues. The germline V gene has CDR1 LNHNV and CDR2 YYDKDF (reference sequence). The CDR3 here is CATSRARNEQFF. The DNA for the CDR3 is TGTGCCACCAGCAGGGCTAGGAATGAGCAGTTCTTC.

For this clonotype: A much larger clonotype is one base distant, so this may be a read error. The rearrangement uses TRBV7-1 and TRBJ1-1, with TRBD1 as a possible D gene (6 bases). TRBV7-1 is an ORF, and what it does is uncertain. The CDR3 has 15 amino acids. Trimming removed 3 bases from V and 1 base from J, with 12 bases in between. CDR3 in DNA: TGTGCCAGCAGCTCCCGGGTAGGGGGGAACACTGAAGCTTTCTTT. Protein: CASSSRVGGNTEAFF.

In this sample, this clonotype turned up many times. The chain couples TRBV28 to TRBJ1-2, with TRBD1 as a possible D gene (5 bases). With 2 bases removed from V and 8 bases from J, the gap between germline ends came to 15 bases. The CDR3 spans 14 residues. Per the germline V gene, CDR1 is MDHEN and CDR2 is SYDVKM. CDR3 sequence: CASSLGAGPRGYTF. CDR3 nucleotides: TGTGCCAGCAGTTTAGGGGCTGGCCCCAGGGGCTACACCTTC.

This clonotype was observed a few times. The chain recombines TRBV19 with TRBJ1-5; unclear D gene. This CDR3 region has 16 residues. Trimming left V 1 base short and J 5 bases short, with 15 bases between. Germline CDR1 and CDR2: LNHDA and SQIVND (reference sequence). The CDR3 is CASSIVGLGWDQPQHF. CDR3 nucleotides: TGTGCCAGTAGTATAGTCGGGCTAGGCTGGGATCAGCCCCAGCATTTT.

A few counts support this clonotype. The V call is TRBV10-3, the J call TRBJ2-3; 11 bases are a match to TRBD1. Trimming cost V 0 bases and J 2 bases; bases outside gene matches: 4. From germline, CDR1 is ENHRY and CDR2 SYGVKD. The CDR3 is 17 residues long. The chain's CDR3 is CAISESGTGGPTDTQYF. The CDR3 bases are TGTGCCATCAGTGAGTCGGGGACAGGGGGACCCACAGATACGCAGTATTTT.

This clonotype occurred a few times. The CDR3 loop reads CASSSLQGARENEKLFF. Here the CDR3 DNA reads TGTGCCAGCAGTTCCTTACAGGGGGCCCGGGAAAATGAAAAACTGTTTTTT. This chain connects TRBV28 to TRBJ1-4, with 9 bases identical to TRBD1. The CDR3 is 17 residues long. V was pared by 4 bases and J by 5 bases, with 11 bases of the junction left unmatched. The germline CDR1 and CDR2 sequences are MDHEN and SYDVKM.

This clonotype showed up many times. V usage is TRBV6-2 or TRBV6-3 and J usage is TRBJ2-7; 8 nucleotides agree with TRBD2. V lost 7 bases and J lost 2; bases outside the gene matches: 13. The CDR3 has 16 residues. Per the germline V gene, CDR1 is MNHEY and CDR2 is SVGEGT. CDR3 amino acids: CASTPWGGRPAYEQYF. CDR3 nucleotides: TGTGCCAGCACCCCTTGGGGCGGGAGGCCGGCCTACGAGCAGTACTTC.

The chain uses TRBV12-3 or TRBV12-4 and TRBJ1-1; D is uncertain. The CDR3 extends over 14 amino acids. The germline V and J ends were trimmed by 3 bases and 2 bases, with 10 bases remaining between them. CDR3 bases: TGTGCCAGCAGTTTTAGCATCTTCAACACTGAAGCTTTCTTT. This sequence encodes CASSFSIFNTEAFF.

This clonotype came up a few times. The V and J genes are TRBV14 and TRBJ2-7; TRBD1 aligns across 7 bases. CDR3 length: 17 residues. V shed 1 base and J 0 bases; nucleotides not matched to a gene: 9. Germline lookup yields CDR1 SGHDN and CDR2 FVKESK. The CDR3 DNA reads as TGTGCCAGCAGCCAAGTCCCTGGACAGGCGAGCTCCTACGAGCAGTACTTC. Protein product: CASSQVPGQASSYEQYF. The entire variable domain, with the rest obtained from reference TRBV14 and TRBJ2-7, is as follows: EAGVTQFPSHSVIEKGQTVTLRCDPISGHDNLYWYRRVMGKEIKFLLHFVKESKQDESGMPNNRFLAERTGGTYSTLKVQPAELEDSGVYFCASSQVPGQASSYEQYFGPGTRLTVT.

Ten or more counts support this clonotype. The chain couples TRBV19 to TRBJ1-5, with D maybe TRBD1 (5 bases). V was pared by 8 bases and J by 0 bases, with 8 bases between. Germline V CDR1 and CDR2: LNHDA, SQIVND (reference sequence). The CDR3 consists of 13 residues. The CDR3 DNA is TGTGCCAGTGGACATTATAGCAATCAGCCCCAGCATTTT. Residues: CASGHYSNQPQHF.

This chain joins TRBV29-1 and TRBJ1-3; D uncertain. The CDR3 covers 14 residues. Trimming cost V 3 bases and J 2 bases, with 11 bases left between them. The germline gives CDR1 SQVTM, CDR2 ANQGSEA. CDR3 coding DNA: TGCAGCGTTGAGCCGTGGACGGCTGGAAACACCATATATTTT. This encodes CSVEPWTAGNTIYF.

The chain uses TRBV6-2 or TRBV6-3 and TRBJ2-3; D perhaps matches TRBD1 (6 bases). CDR3 length equals 12 residues. Trimming shortened V by 11 bases and J by 4 bases, and 13 bases separated the two germline ends. CDR1 and CDR2 (germline): MNHEY, SVGEGT. The CDR3 protein is CAAKAGADTQYF. CDR3 DNA sequence: TGTGCCGCCAAGGCAGGGGCAGATACGCAGTATTTT.

This clonotype was seen ten or more times. The J gene is TRBJ1-1, the V gene TRBV7-9; D unresolved. The CDR3 totals 12 residues. The germline CDR1 and CDR2 sequences are SEHNR and FQNEAQ (reference sequence). The V end was cut by 7 bases, the J end by 1 base, with 7 bases between. The CDR3 loop reads CASTPANTEAFF. The DNA for the CDR3 is TGTGCCAGCACCCCGGCGAACACTGAAGCTTTCTTT. The full variable domain, completed using reference TRBV7-9 and TRBJ1-1, is DTGVSQNPRHKITKRGQNVTFRCDPISEHNRLYWYRQTLGQGPEFLTYFQNEAQLEKSRLLSDRFSAERPKGSFSTLEIQRTEQGDSAMYLCASTPANTEAFFGQGTRLTVV.

At least ten counts were recorded for this clonotype. This sequence joins TRBV4-1 and TRBJ1-1; D possibly corresponds to TRBD1 (5 bases). Trimming shortened V by 1 base and J by 1 base, and 13 bases separated the two germline ends. Germline assignment: CDR1 MGHRA and CDR2 YSYEKL. There are 16 residues in the CDR3. CDR3 DNA: TGCGCCAGCAGCCAAGTTGCAGGGTCGGCGAACACTGAAGCTTTCTTT. Amino acids: CASSQVAGSANTEAFF.

This clonotype was counted ten times or more. The chain combines TRBV28 with TRBJ2-7; 10 nucleotides align to TRBD1. The germline CDR1 and CDR2 sequences are MDHEN and SYDVKM. The V and J ends lost 6 bases and 2 bases, in that order; junction bases with no gene match: 1. The CDR3 length is 13 residues. Here the CDR3 reads CASSDRGPYEQYF. In nucleotides, the CDR3 is TGTGCCAGCAGCGACAGGGGGCCCTACGAGCAGTACTTC.

The gene calls are TRBV29-1 and TRBJ2-7, with D possibly being TRBD2 (6 bases). This CDR3 comprises 13 residues. Germline lookup yields CDR1 SQVTM and CDR2 ANQGSEA. The ends were cut back, 7 bases at V and 3 bases at J, with 16 bases in the middle. The CDR3 sequence: CSALGGDGYEQYF. The CDR3 DNA reads as TGCAGCGCCCTAGGAGGGGACGGCTACGAGCAGTACTTC.

This clonotype was counted between two and nine times. V and J are TRBV7-9 and TRBJ2-7, with 7 bases matching TRBD1. This CDR3 spans 16 amino acids. CDR1 and CDR2 (germline): SEHNR, FQNEAQ (reference sequence). Trimming cost V 4 bases and J 4 bases; bases outside gene matches: 13. CDR3 bases: TGTGCCAGCAGCTCGAAGTTGGGACAGACCCTATACGAGCAGTACTTC. Its protein is CASSSKLGQTLYEQYF. The whole variable domain, filled in from reference TRBV7-9 and TRBJ2-7, reads DTGVSQNPRHKITKRGQNVTFRCDPISEHNRLYWYRQTLGQGPEFLTYFQNEAQLEKSRLLSDRFSAERPKGSFSTLEIQRTEQGDSAMYLCASSSKLGQTLYEQYFGPGTRLTVT.

The chain uses TRBV30 and TRBJ2-1, with 7 bases aligning to TRBD2. The germline gives CDR1 GTSNPN, CDR2 SVGIG (reference sequence). The CDR3 length is 13 residues. Trimming took 3 bases from V and 8 from J; bases not matched to a gene: 7. The CDR3 spells CAWRGGGPHEQFF. The CDR3 region has the DNA TGTGCCTGGAGGGGGGGAGGGCCCCATGAGCAGTTCTTC.

This chain links TRBV9 with TRBJ1-1; D not certain. Trimming shortened V by 3 bases and J by 11 bases, and 23 bases separated the two germline ends. CDR1 and CDR2 from the germline V gene are SGDLS and YYNGEE. There are 15 residues in the CDR3. CDR3 coding DNA: TGTGCCAGCAGCGCCCATACGGAGCCGGCCCGCAGGGCTTTCTTT. It codes for CASSAHTEPARRAFF.

This clonotype has ten or more counts. In DNA form, the CDR3 reads TGTGCCAGTAGTCAGACTAGTAACAATGAGCAGTTCTTC. Protein product: CASSQTSNNEQFF. The gene calls are TRBV19 and TRBJ2-1; the D gene is possibly TRBD2 (6 bases). V was pared by 5 bases and J by 5 bases, with 10 bases between. Germline V CDR1 and CDR2: LNHDA, SQIVND (reference sequence). This CDR3 has 13 residues. Supplemented by reference TRBV19 and TRBJ2-1, the full variable domain reads DGGITQSPKYLFRKEGQNVTLSCEQNLNHDAMYWYRQDPGQGLRLIYYSQIVNDFQKGDIAEGYSVSREKKESFPLTVTSAQKNPTAFYLCASSQTSNNEQFFGPGTRLTVL.